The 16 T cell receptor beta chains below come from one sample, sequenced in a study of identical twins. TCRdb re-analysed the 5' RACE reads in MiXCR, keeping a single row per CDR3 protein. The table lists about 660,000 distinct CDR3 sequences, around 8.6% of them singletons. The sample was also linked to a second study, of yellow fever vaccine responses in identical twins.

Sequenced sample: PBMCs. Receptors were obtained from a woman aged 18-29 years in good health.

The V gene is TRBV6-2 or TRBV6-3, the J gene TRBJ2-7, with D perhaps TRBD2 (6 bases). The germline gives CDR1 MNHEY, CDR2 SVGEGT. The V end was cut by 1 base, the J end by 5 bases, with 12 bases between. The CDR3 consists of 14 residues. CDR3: CASSYFSRGNEQYF. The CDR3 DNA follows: TGTGCCAGCAGTTACTTCTCGCGGGGTAACGAGCAGTACTTC.

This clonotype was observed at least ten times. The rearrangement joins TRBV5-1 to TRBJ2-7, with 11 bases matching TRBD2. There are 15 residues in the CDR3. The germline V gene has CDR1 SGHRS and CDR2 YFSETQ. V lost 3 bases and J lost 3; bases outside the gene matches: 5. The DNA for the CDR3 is TGCGCCAGCAGCTACGGGACTAGCGGACTCTACGAGCAGTACTTC. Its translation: CASSYGTSGLYEQYF.

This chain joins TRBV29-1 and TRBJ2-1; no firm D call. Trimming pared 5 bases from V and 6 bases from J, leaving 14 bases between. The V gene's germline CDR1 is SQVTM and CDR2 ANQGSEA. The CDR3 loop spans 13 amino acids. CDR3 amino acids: CSVRRGGGNEQFF. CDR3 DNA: TGCAGCGTTCGTCGCGGCGGCGGCAATGAGCAGTTCTTC.

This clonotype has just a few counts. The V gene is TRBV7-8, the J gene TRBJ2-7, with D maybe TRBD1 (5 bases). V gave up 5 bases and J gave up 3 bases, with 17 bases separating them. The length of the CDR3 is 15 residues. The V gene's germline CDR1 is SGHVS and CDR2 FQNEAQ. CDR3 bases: TGTGCCAGCAGCATCAGACAGACCGTTATCTACGAGCAGTACTTC. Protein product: CASSIRQTVIYEQYF.

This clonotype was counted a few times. CDR3 residues: CSAATSGRTLYNEQFF. The CDR3 nucleotides are TGCAGTGCGGCGACTAGCGGGAGGACGTTATACAATGAGCAGTTCTTC. The chain recombines TRBV20-1 with TRBJ2-1; 13 nucleotides match TRBD2. The trim removed 6 bases at V and 4 bases at J, leaving 9 bases unmatched. CDR1 and CDR2 from the germline V gene are DFQATT and SNEGSKA (reference sequence). The CDR3 loop spans 16 amino acids.

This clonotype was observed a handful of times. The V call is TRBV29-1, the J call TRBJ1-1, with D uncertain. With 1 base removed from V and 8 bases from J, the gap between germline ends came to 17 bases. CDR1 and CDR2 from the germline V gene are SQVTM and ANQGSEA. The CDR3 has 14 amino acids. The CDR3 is CSVEGDQRKSEAFF. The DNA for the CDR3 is TGCAGCGTTGAAGGTGACCAGAGAAAATCCGAAGCTTTCTTT.

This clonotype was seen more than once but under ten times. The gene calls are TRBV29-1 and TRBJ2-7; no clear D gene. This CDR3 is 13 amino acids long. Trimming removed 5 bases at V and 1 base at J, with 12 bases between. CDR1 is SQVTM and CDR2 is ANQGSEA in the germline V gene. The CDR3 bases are TGCAGCGTTCTCTCCGACGAATCCTACGAGCAGTACTTC. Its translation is CSVLSDESYEQYF.

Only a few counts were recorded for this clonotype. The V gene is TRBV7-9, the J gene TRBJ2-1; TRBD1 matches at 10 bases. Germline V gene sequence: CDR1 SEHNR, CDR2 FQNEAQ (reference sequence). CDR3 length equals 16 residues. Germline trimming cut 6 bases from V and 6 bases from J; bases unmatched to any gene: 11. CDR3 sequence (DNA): TGTGCCAGCAGGCCCTCGTTTGGGACAGGGGCCAATGAGCAGTTCTTC. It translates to CASRPSFGTGANEQFF. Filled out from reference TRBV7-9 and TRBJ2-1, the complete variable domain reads DTGVSQNPRHKITKRGQNVTFRCDPISEHNRLYWYRQTLGQGPEFLTYFQNEAQLEKSRLLSDRFSAERPKGSFSTLEIQRTEQGDSAMYLCASRPSFGTGANEQFFGPGTRLTVL.

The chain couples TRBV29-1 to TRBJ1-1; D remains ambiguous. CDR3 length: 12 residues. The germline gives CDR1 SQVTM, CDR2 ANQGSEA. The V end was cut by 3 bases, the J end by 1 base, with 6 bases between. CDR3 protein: CSVDGRNTEAFF. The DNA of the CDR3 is TGCAGCGTTGACGGCAGGAACACTGAAGCTTTCTTT.

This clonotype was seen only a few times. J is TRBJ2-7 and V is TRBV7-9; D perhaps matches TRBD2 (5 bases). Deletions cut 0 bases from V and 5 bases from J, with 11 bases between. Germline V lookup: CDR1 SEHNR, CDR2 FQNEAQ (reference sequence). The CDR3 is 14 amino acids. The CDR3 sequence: CASSLAPGRDEQYF. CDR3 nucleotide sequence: TGTGCCAGCAGCTTAGCTCCGGGAAGGGACGAGCAGTACTTC.

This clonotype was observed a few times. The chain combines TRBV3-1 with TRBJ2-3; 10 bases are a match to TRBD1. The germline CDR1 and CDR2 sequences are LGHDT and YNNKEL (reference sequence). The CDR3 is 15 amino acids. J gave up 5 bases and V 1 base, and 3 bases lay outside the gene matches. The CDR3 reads CASSQGTGGVDTQYF. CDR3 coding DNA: TGTGCCAGCAGCCAAGGGACAGGGGGGGTAGATACGCAGTATTTT.

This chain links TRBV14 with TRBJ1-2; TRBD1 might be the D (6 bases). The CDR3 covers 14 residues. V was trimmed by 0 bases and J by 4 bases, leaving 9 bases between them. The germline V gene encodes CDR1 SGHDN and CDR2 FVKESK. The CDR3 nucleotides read TGTGCCAGCAGCCAAGACCCGACAGGCTATGGCTACACCTTC. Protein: CASSQDPTGYGYTF.

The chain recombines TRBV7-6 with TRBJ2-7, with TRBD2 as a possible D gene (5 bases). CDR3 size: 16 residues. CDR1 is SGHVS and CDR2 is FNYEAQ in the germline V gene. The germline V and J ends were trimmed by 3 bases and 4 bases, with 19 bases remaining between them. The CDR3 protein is CASSFRGGLTLYEQYF. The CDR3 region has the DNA TGTGCCAGCAGCTTTCGTGGCGGACTCACTCTATACGAGCAGTACTTC.

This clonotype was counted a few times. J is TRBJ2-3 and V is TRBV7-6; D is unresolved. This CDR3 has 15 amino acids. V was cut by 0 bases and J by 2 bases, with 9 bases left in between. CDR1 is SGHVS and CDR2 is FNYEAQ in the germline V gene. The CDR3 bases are TGTGCCAGCAGCTTAGCGGTCAGTCACACAGATACGCAGTATTTT. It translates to CASSLAVSHTDTQYF.

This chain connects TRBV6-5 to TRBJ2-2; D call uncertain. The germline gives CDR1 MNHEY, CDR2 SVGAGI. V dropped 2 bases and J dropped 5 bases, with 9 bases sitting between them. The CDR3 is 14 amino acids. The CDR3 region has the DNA TGTGCCAGCAGTTACCCCGTAGGGACCGGGGAGCTGTTTTTT. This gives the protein CASSYPVGTGELFF.

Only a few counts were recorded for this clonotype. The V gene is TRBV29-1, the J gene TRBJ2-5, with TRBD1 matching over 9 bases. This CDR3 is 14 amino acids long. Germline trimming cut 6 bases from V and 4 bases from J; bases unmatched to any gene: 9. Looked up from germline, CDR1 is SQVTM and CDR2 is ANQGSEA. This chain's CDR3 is CSVQDRGGRETQYF. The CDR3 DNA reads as TGCAGCGTACAGGACAGGGGCGGACGAGAGACCCAGTACTTC.